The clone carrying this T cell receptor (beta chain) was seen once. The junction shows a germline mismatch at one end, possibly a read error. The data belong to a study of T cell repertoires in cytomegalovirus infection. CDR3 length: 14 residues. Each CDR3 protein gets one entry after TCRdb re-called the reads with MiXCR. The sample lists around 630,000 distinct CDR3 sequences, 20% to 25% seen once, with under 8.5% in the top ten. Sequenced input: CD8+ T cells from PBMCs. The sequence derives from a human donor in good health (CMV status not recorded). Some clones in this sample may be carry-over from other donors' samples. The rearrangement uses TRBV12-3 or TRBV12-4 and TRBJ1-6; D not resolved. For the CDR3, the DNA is TGTGCCAGCAGTCTAGGGATTTATAATTCACACCTCCACTTT. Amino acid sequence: CASSLGIYNSHLHF.